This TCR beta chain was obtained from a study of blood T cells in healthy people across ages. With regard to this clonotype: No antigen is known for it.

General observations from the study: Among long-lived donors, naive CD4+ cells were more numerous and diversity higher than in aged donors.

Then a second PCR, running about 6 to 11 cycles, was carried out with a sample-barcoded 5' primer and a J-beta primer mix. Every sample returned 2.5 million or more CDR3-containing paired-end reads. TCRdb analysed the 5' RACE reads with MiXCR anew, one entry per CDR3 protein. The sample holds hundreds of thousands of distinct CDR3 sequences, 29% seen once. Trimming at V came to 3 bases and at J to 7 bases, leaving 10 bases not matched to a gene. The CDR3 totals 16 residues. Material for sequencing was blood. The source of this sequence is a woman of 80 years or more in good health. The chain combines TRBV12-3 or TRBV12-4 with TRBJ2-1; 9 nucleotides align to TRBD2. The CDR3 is CASSLVSGGYGNEQFF. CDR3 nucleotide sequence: TGTGCCAGCAGTTTGGTTAGCGGGGGTTATGGGAATGAGCAGTTCTTC.